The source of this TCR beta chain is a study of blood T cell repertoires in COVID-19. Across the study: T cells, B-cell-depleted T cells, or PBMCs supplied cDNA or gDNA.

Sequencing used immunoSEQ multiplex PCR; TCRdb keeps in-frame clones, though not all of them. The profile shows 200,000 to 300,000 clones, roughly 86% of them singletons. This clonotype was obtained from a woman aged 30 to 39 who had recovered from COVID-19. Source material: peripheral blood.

The CDR3, as DNA: TGTGCCAGCAGAACAAGTGCAACTAATGAAAAACTGTTTTTT. Encoded protein: CASRTSATNEKLFF. The chain recombines TRBV6-5 with TRBJ1-4, with D unclear. From germline, CDR1 is MNHEY and CDR2 SVGAGI. Trimming removed 6 bases at V and 0 bases at J, with 8 bases between. CDR3 size: 14 residues.